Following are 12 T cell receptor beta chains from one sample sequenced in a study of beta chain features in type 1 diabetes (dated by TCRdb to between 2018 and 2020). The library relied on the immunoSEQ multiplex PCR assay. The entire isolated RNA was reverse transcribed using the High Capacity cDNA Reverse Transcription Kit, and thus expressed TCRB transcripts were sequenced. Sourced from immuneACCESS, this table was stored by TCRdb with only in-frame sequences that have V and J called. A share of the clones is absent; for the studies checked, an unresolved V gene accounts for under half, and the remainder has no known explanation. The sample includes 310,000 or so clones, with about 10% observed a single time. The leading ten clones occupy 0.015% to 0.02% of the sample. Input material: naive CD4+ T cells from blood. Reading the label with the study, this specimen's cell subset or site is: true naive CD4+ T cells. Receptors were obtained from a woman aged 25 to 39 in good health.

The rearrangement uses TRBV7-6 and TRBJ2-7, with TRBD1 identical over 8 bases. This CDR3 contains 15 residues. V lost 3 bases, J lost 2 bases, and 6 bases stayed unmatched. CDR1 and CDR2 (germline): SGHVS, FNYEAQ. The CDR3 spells CASSFGQGLTYEQYF. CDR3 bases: TGTGCCAGCAGCTTCGGACAGGGCCTAACCTACGAGCAGTACTTC.

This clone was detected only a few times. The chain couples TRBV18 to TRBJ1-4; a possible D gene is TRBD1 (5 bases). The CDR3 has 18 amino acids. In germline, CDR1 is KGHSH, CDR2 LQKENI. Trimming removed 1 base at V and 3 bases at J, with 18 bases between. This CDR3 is CASSPLAGRVEANEKLFF. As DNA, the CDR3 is TGTGCCAGCTCACCACTTGCAGGGCGAGTGGAAGCTAATGAAAAACTGTTTTTT.

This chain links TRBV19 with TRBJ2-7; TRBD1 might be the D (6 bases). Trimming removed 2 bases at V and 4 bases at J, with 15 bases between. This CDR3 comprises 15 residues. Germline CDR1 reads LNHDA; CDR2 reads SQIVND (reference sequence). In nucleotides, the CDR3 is TGTGCCAGTAGTATAAAGCCACAGGGTCCTTACGAGCAGTACTTC. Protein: CASSIKPQGPYEQYF. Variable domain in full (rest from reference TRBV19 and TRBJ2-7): DGGITQSPKYLFRKEGQNVTLSCEQNLNHDAMYWYRQDPGQGLRLIYYSQIVNDFQKGDIAEGYSVSREKKESFPLTVTSAQKNPTAFYLCASSIKPQGPYEQYFGPGTRLTVT.

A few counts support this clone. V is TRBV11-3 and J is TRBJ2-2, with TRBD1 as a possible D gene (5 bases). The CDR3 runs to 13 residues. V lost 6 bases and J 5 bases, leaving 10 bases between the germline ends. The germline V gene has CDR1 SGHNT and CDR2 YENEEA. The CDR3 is CASSPTVTGELFF. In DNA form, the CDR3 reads TGTGCCAGCAGTCCGACAGTTACCGGGGAGCTGTTTTTT. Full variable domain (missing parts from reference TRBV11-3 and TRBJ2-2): EAGVVQSPRYKIIEKKQPVAFWCNPISGHNTLYWYLQNLGQGPELLIRYENEEAVDDSQLPKDRFSAERLKGVDSTLKIQPAELGDSAVYLCASSPTVTGELFFGEGSRLTVL.

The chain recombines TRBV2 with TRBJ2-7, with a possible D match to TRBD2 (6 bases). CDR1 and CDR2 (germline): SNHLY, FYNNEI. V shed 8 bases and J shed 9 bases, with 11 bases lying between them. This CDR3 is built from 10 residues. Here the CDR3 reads CASGEVVQYF. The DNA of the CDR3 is TGTGCCAGCGGGGAGGTTGTGCAGTACTTC.

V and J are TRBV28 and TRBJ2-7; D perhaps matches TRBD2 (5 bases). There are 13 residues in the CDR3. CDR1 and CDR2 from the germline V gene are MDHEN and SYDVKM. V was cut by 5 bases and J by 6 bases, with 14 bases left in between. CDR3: CASSPTGKVEQYF. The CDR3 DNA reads TGTGCCAGCAGTCCCACGGGAAAGGTCGAGCAGTACTTC.

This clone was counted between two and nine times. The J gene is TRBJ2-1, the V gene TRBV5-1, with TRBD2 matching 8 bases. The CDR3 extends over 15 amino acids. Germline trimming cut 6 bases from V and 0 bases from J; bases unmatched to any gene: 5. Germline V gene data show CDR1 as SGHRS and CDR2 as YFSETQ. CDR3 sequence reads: CASTLGLASYNEQFF. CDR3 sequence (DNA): TGCGCCAGCACCTTAGGACTAGCCTCCTACAATGAGCAGTTCTTC.

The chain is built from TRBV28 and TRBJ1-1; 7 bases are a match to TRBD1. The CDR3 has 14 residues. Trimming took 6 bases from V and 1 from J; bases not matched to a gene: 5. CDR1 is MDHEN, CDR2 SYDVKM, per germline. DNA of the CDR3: TGTGCCAGCAGCACAGGGACAGCGAACACTGAAGCTTTCTTT. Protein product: CASSTGTANTEAFF.

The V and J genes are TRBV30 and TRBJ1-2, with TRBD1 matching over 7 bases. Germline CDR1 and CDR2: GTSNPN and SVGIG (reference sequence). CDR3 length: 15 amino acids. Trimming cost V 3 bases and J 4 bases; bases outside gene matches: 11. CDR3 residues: CAWSLGRGRVYGYTF. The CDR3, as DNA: TGTGCCTGGAGCCTCGGGAGGGGGCGCGTCTATGGCTACACCTTC.

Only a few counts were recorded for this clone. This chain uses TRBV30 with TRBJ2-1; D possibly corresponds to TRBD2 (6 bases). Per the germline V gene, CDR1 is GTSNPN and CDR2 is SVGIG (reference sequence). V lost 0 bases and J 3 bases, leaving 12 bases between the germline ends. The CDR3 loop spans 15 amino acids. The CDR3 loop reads CAWSVGDFSYNEQFF. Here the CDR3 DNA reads TGTGCCTGGAGTGTAGGGGACTTCAGCTACAATGAGCAGTTCTTC.

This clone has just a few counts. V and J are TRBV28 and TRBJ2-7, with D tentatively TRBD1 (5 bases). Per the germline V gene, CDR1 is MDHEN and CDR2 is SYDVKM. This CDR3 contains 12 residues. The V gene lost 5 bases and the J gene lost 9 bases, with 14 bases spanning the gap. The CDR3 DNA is TGTGCCAGCAGTCTCCCTTCAAGGGGGCAGTACTTC. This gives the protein CASSLPSRGQYF.

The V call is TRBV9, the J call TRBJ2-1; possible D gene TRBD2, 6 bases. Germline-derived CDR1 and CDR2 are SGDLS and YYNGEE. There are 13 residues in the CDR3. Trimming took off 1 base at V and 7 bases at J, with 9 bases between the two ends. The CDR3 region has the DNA TGTGCCAGCAGCGTAAAGGGGACTAATGAGCAGTTCTTC. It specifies CASSVKGTNEQFF.